This TCR beta chain was documented in a study of T cell repertoires in cytomegalovirus infection. The overall study: The study used recently identified HLA-C-restricted and well-studied HLA-B-restricted CMV epitopes. Public TCR beta signatures indicated both CMV infection and matching HLA type. Study observations and caveats: Across the ex vivo response, the dominant clonotypes were HLA-C-restricted CMV-specific TCR beta clonotypes.

The ends were cut back, 0 bases at V and 5 bases at J, with 13 bases in the middle. This CDR3 has 15 amino acids. In germline, CDR1 is DFQATT, CDR2 SNEGSKA (reference sequence). Each CDR3 protein gets one entry after TCRdb re-called the reads with MiXCR. Of a few hundred thousand distinct CDR3 sequences in the sample, just under 35% were seen once. This clonotype has at least ten counts. The antigen is not known. This clonotype was sampled from a human donor in good health (CMV status not recorded). Some clones in this sample may be carry-over from other donors' samples. The specimen comprised cultured PBMCs, sampled from culture after CMV antigen stimulation. This chain uses TRBV20-1 with TRBJ2-2; D is possibly TRBD1 or TRBD2 (5 bases each). This CDR3 is CSARESGTETGELFF. As DNA, the CDR3 is TGCAGTGCTAGAGAATCCGGGACGGAAACCGGGGAGCTGTTTTTT.